This is a list of T cell receptor beta chains from one sample in a study of T cells in localized non-small cell lung cancer. Generated by immunoSEQ multiplex PCR, the TCRdb table keeps only in-frame clones and is missing some. There are roughly 28,000 clones in the sample; roughly four fifths occur only once, and roughly 4.5% lies in the top ten. This specimen consisted of peripheral blood, obtained before any cancer treatment. These receptors were obtained from a woman aged 40 to 75 with stage I lung adenocarcinoma. Both conserved end residues are part of each CDR3. D genes are given only for firm matches. Expanded clones are given a class, and other clones once, few, many or no size at all.

CDR3 DNA,CDR3 protein,clone size,J gene,V gene,D gene
TGTGCCAGTAGTCCGGGACAGGGCTTTTCACCCCTCCACTTT,CASSPGQGFSPLHF,medium-sized,TRBJ1-6,TRBV25-1,TRBD1
TGCGCCAGCAGCCCAAGGACAGGGGGGTTGGGAGCTTTCTTT,CASSPRTGGLGAFF,.,TRBJ1-1,TRBV5-1,TRBD1
TGTGCCAGCAGCGTAACCGGGCGAGAGACCCAGTACTTC,CASSVTGRETQYF,.,TRBJ2-5,TRBV9,.
TGTGCCAGCAGCCGGACCCTAACTATCTCCTATAATTCACCCCTCCACTTT,CASSRTLTISYNSPLHF,.,TRBJ1-6,TRBV9,.
TGTGCCAGCACCCTCGATCCCTCAGGGGTAGATAATTCACCCCTCCACTTT,CASTLDPSGVDNSPLHF,once,TRBJ1-6,TRBV7-9,.
TGCGCCAGCAGCTTGGCGGGGACTGGCAATAGCGGAAAGCAGTACTTC,CASSLAGTGNSGKQYF,.,TRBJ2-7,TRBV5-1,.
TGTGCCAGCAGCTTGGCGACAGGACACACCTTC,CASSLATGHTF,few,TRBJ1-2,TRBV5-6,.
TGCGCCAGCAGCCAAGATCCTACAGCCAGCTCCTACAATGAGCAGTTCTTC,CASSQDPTASSYNEQFF,.,TRBJ2-1,TRBV4-1,.
TGTGCCAGCAACTTACCTGGGACAGGATACAATGAGCAGTTCTTC,CASNLPGTGYNEQFF,.,TRBJ2-1,TRBV5-6,TRBD1
TGTGCCAGCAGTCAGCAAGGGGGGCGGCATGGCTACACCTTC,CASSQQGGRHGYTF,.,TRBJ1-2,TRBV6-6,.